What follows describes a single T cell receptor (beta chain). The CDR3 consists of 15 residues. Deletions cut 4 bases from V and 3 bases from J, with 14 bases between. CDR1 is KGHSH, CDR2 LQKENI, per germline. The treatment here: 19 received Ad26.COV2.S at low or high dose, single or two shots; 5 received placebo; per-sample allocation not given. Samples came from day 63 after the first vaccine or placebo injection. Adults aged 18-55 years in Boston included the donor. Sequencing used immunoSEQ multiplex PCR; TCRdb keeps in-frame clones, though not all of them. The sample lists roughly 300,000 clones, approximately 86% occurring once. This specimen comes from a study of Ad26.COV2.S vaccination and SARS-CoV-2 variants. For the study at large: The COV1001 Ad26.COV2.S trial arm included the donor. Recipients of Ad26.COV2.S got it intramuscularly, once or twice 56 days apart.

The genes are TRBV18 and TRBJ2-3; the D gene is possibly TRBD2 (5 bases). The sequence came from a person aged 18-65 years who received the Ad26.COV2.S COVID-19 vaccine or a placebo. Sequenced here: peripheral blood, sampled in a trial of Ad26.COV2.S vaccine versus placebo. The CDR3 is CASSLDLLGTDTQYF. The CDR3 bases are TGTGCCAGCTCACTGGACTTGTTGGGGACAGATACGCAGTATTTT.